These T cell receptor beta chains were read from a single sample in a study of cytomegalovirus exposure and HLA in healthy donors. The data were produced by immunoSEQ multiplex PCR, yet TCRdb's version contains in-frame clones alone and is incomplete. This table has 75,000 to 90,000 clones, around 79% appearing once. Sample: PBMCs. These receptors were obtained from a woman aged 40 to 50 in good health and CMV-seropositive. Each CDR3 is given without its conserved first and last residue. A D gene is named only where the DNA matches it firmly.

>TRBD2|TRBV5-1|TRBJ2-6
ASSFGLAGDSSGANVLT
>TRBD2|TRBV4-2|TRBJ2-7
ASSQDFAGGRNEQY
>TRBD2|TRBV2|TRBJ2-5
ASSEAMGSGVKY
>TRBD1|TRBV4-1|TRBJ1-2
ASSQWTGTHYGYT
>TRBD1|TRBV29-1|TRBJ1-4
SATGRKEKLF
>NA|TRBV4-2|TRBJ1-3
ASSQGGTTTSGNTIY
>NA|TRBV7-6|TRBJ2-7
ASSLNSEAGEQY
>NA|TRBV6-1|TRBJ1-5
ASTGIYSNQPQH
>NA|TRBV30|TRBJ2-5
AWSVRGGAETQY
>NA|TRBV6-5|TRBJ2-5
ATTAGSAGTQY
>NA|TRBV5-6|TRBJ1-5
ASSESKRQRNQPQH
>NA|TRBV19|TRBJ1-2
ATGDLQGSYGYT
>TRBD1|TRBV4-1|TRBJ1-4
ASSLTGGAPSTNEKLF
>TRBD1|TRBV29-1|TRBJ2-7
SVATGAEYEQY
>NA|TRBV5-1|TRBJ2-1
ASSLGLEGHNEQF
>TRBD2|TRBV13|TRBJ2-7
ASSLGAGGPGYEQY
>TRBD1|TRBV6-6|TRBJ2-2
ASSKTGLWTGELF
>NA|TRBV27|TRBJ2-2
ASNPGGLGRGNTGELF
>NA|TRBV7-9|TRBJ1-4
ASSSIASTGTKLF
>TRBD1|TRBV19|TRBJ1-5
ASRPGGQGNNQPQH
>NA|TRBV5-6|TRBJ2-3
ASSLGSQADTQY
>NA|TRBV5-1|TRBJ2-2
ASSYPSSGTGELF